The sequence of this T cell receptor (beta chain) was determined in a study of cytomegalovirus exposure and HLA in healthy donors. Findings of the study overall: As a later analysis showed, a missense DCLRE1C variant was linked to trimming of TCR beta V- and J-genes. An observed cluster of highly shared sequence variants was recorded as a likely sequencing artifact.

Primers for the PCR totalled 60 Vbeta and 13 Jbeta. In the authors' methods: Later, an analysis found approximately 80 million unique TCR beta chains, and some 10 million of these were shared. Sequenced by immunoSEQ multiplex PCR; TCRdb stores in-frame clones only, minus some. For V, J and clone size, that table is used; D and trimming come from the DNA. The repertoire includes approximately 100,000 clones, around 80% of them detected once, and 2.5% sits in the top ten. Note on this clone: Its antigen is as yet unknown.

Germline V lookup: CDR1 ENHRY, CDR2 SYGVKD. CDR3 size: 15 residues. Trimming shortened V by 2 bases and J by 3 bases, and 12 bases separated the two germline ends. This TCR derives from a man aged 35-49 years in good health and CMV-seronegative. The rearrangement joins TRBV10-3 to TRBJ2-3, with D tentatively TRBD1 (5 bases). What was sequenced was PBMCs. CDR3 protein: CAISERPGQTDTQYF. In nucleotides, the CDR3 is TGTGCCATCAGTGAGAGGCCAGGGCAAACAGATACGCAGTATTTT.